This T cell receptor beta chain was sequenced in a study of shared T cell receptors in the human thymus. Libraries were prepared by immunoSEQ multiplex PCR; TCRdb keeps only in-frame clonotypes and omits some of them. This sample carries about 540,000 clones, 75% to 85% of them seen once, and the ten largest clones take less than 0.015%. These data were also filed under a second study, of human thymus T cells. As that report states: Donors were healthy Finnish infants having corrective surgery for congenital heart defects. Resections from corrective heart surgery supplied the thymus tissue. Among thymic and blood repertoires, usage of V and J genes appeared biased. Highly overlapping thymic repertoires in unrelated individuals were reported by related research.

The clonotype was recovered from a boy younger than two with a congenital heart defect. The material sequenced was thymocytes.

As DNA, the CDR3 is TGTGCCAGCAGTGGCCCCGGGACAGAGAACACCGGGGAGCTGTTTTTT. Encoded protein: CASSGPGTENTGELFF. The rearrangement joins TRBV25-1 to TRBJ2-2, with 7 bases matching TRBD1. V was clipped by 4 bases and J by 1 base; unmatched bases: 6. Per germline, CDR1 MGHDK and CDR2 SYGVNS. The CDR3 has 16 residues.